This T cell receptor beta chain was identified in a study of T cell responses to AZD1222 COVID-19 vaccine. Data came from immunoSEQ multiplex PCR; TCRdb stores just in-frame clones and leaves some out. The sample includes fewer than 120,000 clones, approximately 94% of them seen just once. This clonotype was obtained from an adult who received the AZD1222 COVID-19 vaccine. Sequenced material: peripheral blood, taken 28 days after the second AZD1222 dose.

The CDR3 DNA reads TGTGCCAGCAGAATAGCGGGATATGAGACCCAGTACTTC. Its translation is CASRIAGYETQYF. The chain has TRBV2 and TRBJ2-5, with 8 bases lining up with TRBD2. Germline lookup yields CDR1 SNHLY and CDR2 FYNNEI. This CDR3 contains 13 residues. The junction had 5 bases not matched to a gene; V was cut back by 6 bases and J by 5 bases.